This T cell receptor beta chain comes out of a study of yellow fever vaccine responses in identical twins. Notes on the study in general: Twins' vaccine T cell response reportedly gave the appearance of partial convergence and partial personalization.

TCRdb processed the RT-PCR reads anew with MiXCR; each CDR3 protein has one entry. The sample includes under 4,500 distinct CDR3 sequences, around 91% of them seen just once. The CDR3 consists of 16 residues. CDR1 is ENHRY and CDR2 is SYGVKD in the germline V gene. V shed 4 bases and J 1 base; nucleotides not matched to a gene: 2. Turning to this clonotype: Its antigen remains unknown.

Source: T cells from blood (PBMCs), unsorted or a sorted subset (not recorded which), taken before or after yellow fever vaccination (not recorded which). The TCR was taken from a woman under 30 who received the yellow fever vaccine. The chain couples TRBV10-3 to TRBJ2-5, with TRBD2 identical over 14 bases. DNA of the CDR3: TGTGCCATCAGTGTGACTAGCGGGGGGGTCCAAGAGACCCAGTACTTC. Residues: CAISVTSGGVQETQYF.